This T cell receptor (beta chain) was retrieved from a study of post-analysis software for immune sequencing data. For the study at large: The patients showed relapsing-remitting, secondary progressive and progressive-relapsing multiple sclerosis courses.

TCR beta libraries were prepared from cDNA with unique molecular identifiers. T cells numbering about 0.85 to 11 million yielded cDNA molecules that totaled about 500,000. One entry per CDR3 protein results from TCRdb running MiXCR on the PCR reads. The sample records roughly 800,000 distinct CDR3 sequences, 46% being singletons. Whole-study findings and limits: F measure clustering grouped samples strongly by preparation batch. TRBV5-6, TRBV5-1 and TRBV20-1 were among several TRBV segments more frequent in patients than controls.

This clonotype has a count of ten or more. Its cognate antigen is unknown. This CDR3 is built from 12 residues. V was shortened by 4 bases and J by 2 bases, with 4 bases between the two germline ends. Germline CDR1 reads SGHAT; CDR2 reads FQNNGV. This TCR derives from a girl aged 5-17 years with multiple sclerosis. The chain joins TRBV11-2 to TRBJ2-3; D remains ambiguous. The sequenced material came from blood. This CDR3 reads CASSSTTDTQYF. In DNA form, the CDR3 reads TGTGCCAGCAGCTCCACCACAGATACGCAGTATTTT.